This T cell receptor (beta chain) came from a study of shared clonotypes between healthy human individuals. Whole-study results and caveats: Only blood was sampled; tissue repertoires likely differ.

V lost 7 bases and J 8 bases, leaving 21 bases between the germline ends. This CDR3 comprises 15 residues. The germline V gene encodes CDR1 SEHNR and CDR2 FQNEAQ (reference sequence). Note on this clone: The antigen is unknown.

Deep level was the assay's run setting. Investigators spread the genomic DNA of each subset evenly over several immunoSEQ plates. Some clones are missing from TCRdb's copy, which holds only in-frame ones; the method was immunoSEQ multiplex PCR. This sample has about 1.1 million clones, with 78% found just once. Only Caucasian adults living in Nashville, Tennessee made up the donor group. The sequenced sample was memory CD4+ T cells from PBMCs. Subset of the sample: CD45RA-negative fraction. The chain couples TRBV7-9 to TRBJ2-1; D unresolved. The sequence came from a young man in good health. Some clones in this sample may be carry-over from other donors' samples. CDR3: CASTQAWARSHEQFF. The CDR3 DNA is TGTGCCAGCACCCAGGCGTGGGCCCGGTCCCATGAGCAGTTCTTC.